The clone carrying this T cell receptor (beta chain) occurred once. Germline-derived CDR1 and CDR2 are MDHEN and SYDVKM. CDR3 length equals 11 residues. Trimming pared 3 bases from V and 7 bases from J, leaving 4 bases between. Data came from immunoSEQ multiplex PCR; TCRdb stores just in-frame clones and leaves some out. The sample holds about 260,000 clones; about 90% are singletons and the top ten take approximately 4%. The entry originates in a study of blood T cell repertoires in COVID-19. The sample consisted of PBMCs or T cells enriched from blood (not recorded which). The TCR sequence derives from a woman aged 25 to 39 with acute COVID-19. The chain couples TRBV28 to TRBJ2-1; D is unresolved. DNA of the CDR3: TGTGCCAGCAGTTTCCGGAATGAGCAGTTCTTC. Its protein product is CASSFRNEQFF.